Listed below are T cell receptor beta chains from one sample, sequenced in a study of Ad26.COV2.S vaccination and SARS-CoV-2 variants. The protocol was immunoSEQ multiplex PCR, while the TCRdb copy is restricted to in-frame clones and leaves out a portion. The repertoire holds hundreds of thousands of clones, 65% to 90% seen once, with around a tenth in the top ten. The input for sequencing was peripheral blood, taken in a trial of Ad26.COV2.S vaccine versus placebo. These receptors were obtained from a person between 18 and 59 years old who received the Ad26.COV2.S COVID-19 vaccine or a placebo. Both conserved end residues are part of each CDR3. D genes are given only for firm matches. The listing skips clone size in some rows; elsewhere it reads once, few, many or a size class.

DNA: TGTGCCAGTAGCCAGGGGCCCAAGCAGTACTTC
CDR3: CASSQGPKQYF
D: NA
J: TRBJ2-7
V: TRBV19
size: once

DNA: TGCGCCAGCAGTGAGCCGCGGGGCCAGGGAAATCAGCCCCAGCATTTT
CDR3: CASSEPRGQGNQPQHF
D: NA
J: TRBJ1-5
V: TRBV10-1
size: few

DNA: TGTGCCAGCAGCCAAGGAAGGGAAGCTTTCTTT
CDR3: CASSQGREAFF
D: NA
J: TRBJ1-1
V: TRBV5-4
size: once

DNA: TGTGCCAGTAGTATGGCGGGGACAGATACGCAGTATTTT
CDR3: CASSMAGTDTQYF
D: NA
J: TRBJ2-3
V: TRBV19
size: NA

DNA: TGTGCCAGTCATATGAACACTGAAGCTTTCTTT
CDR3: CASHMNTEAFF
D: NA
J: TRBJ1-1
V: TRBV7-9
size: NA

DNA: TGTGCCAGCAGCGAGGGGCTAGCGGACACAGATACGCAGTATTTT
CDR3: CASSEGLADTDTQYF
D: TRBD2
J: TRBJ2-3
V: TRBV9
size: NA

DNA: TGTGCCAGCAGCGTAGACACAATGGGTGAAAAACTGTTTTTT
CDR3: CASSVDTMGEKLFF
D: NA
J: TRBJ1-4
V: TRBV9
size: NA

DNA: TGTGCCAGCAGTCGGCCCGACGTATCCAGGGAGACCCAGTACTTC
CDR3: CASSRPDVSRETQYF
D: NA
J: TRBJ2-5
V: TRBV28
size: NA

DNA: TGCGCCAGCAGCATAGCCGGGACAGTTAATTCACCCCTCCACTTT
CDR3: CASSIAGTVNSPLHF
D: TRBD1
J: TRBJ1-6
V: TRBV5-1
size: NA

DNA: TGTGCCAGCAGTGAGCCCGGACAGGGCCAGTCCTATGGCTACACCTTC
CDR3: CASSEPGQGQSYGYTF
D: TRBD1
J: TRBJ1-2
V: TRBV6-1
size: NA

DNA: TGCAGCCCGTGGGAACAGGGGGCCACTGAAGCTTTCTTT
CDR3: CSPWEQGATEAFF
D: TRBD1
J: TRBJ1-1
V: TRBV29-1
size: NA

DNA: TGTGCCAGCAGCTTAGGGAGGGAGCGGAGTTACGAGCAGTACTTC
CDR3: CASSLGRERSYEQYF
D: NA
J: TRBJ2-7
V: TRBV7-8
size: NA

DNA: TGTGCCAGCAGTTTTAGGCAGGGGGCCGGTGGCTACACCTTC
CDR3: CASSFRQGAGGYTF
D: TRBD1
J: TRBJ1-2
V: TRBV27
size: NA

DNA: TGTGCCAGCAGTTCCACCGGGACAGGGGAACAGCCCCAGCATTTT
CDR3: CASSSTGTGEQPQHF
D: TRBD1
J: TRBJ1-5
V: TRBV25-1
size: few

DNA: TGTGCCAGCAGTTCGGGACAAGACTATGGCTACACCTTC
CDR3: CASSSGQDYGYTF
D: NA
J: TRBJ1-2
V: TRBV28
size: NA

DNA: TGTGCCACCAGTGACGGACAGGTTGCCCCCCTCCAGTACTTC
CDR3: CATSDGQVAPLQYF
D: TRBD1
J: TRBJ2-5
V: TRBV24-1
size: NA

DNA: TGCGCCAGCAGCTTGGATGCGGCCCAAGAGACCCAGTACTTC
CDR3: CASSLDAAQETQYF
D: NA
J: TRBJ2-5
V: TRBV5-1
size: NA

DNA: TGTGCCAGCTCCGACAGGACGCTGAACTATGGCTACACCTTC
CDR3: CASSDRTLNYGYTF
D: NA
J: TRBJ1-2
V: TRBV19
size: NA

DNA: TGTGCCAGCAGCTTAGGAGGGGGGGTAAACATTCAGTACTTC
CDR3: CASSLGGGVNIQYF
D: NA
J: TRBJ2-4
V: TRBV7-2
size: NA

DNA: TGTGCCAGCAGCTATCCGGACAGGGACGAATCACCCCTCCACTTT
CDR3: CASSYPDRDESPLHF
D: TRBD1
J: TRBJ1-6
V: TRBV5-4
size: NA

DNA: TGTGCCAGCAGCTCCTCTACTTATACCAACAGCAATCAGCCCCAGCATTTT
CDR3: CASSSSTYTNSNQPQHF
D: NA
J: TRBJ1-5
V: TRBV7-8
size: NA

DNA: TGTGCCAGCAGTCCGAACGACAGGGTGAACCTCGGAAACACCATATATTTT
CDR3: CASSPNDRVNLGNTIYF
D: TRBD1
J: TRBJ1-3
V: TRBV28
size: NA